A single sample gave rise to the 6 T cell receptor beta chains below, sequenced in a study of T cell changes during pregnancy in multiple sclerosis. The assay was immunoSEQ multiplex PCR, and TCRdb's table has in-frame clones only and misses some. Of roughly 20,000 clones listed, 85% to 90% were seen once; the top ten hold under 1.5%. Here the sequenced sample was CD4+ T cells from peripheral blood mononuclear cells, taken in the first trimester of pregnancy. The origin of the receptors is a female donor in good health, enrolled as a control in a pregnancy study.

The chain employs TRBV30 and TRBJ1-1; 7 bases are shared with TRBD1. The CDR3 runs 13 residues. The V gene's germline CDR1 is GTSNPN and CDR2 SVGIG (reference sequence). V lost 5 bases and J lost 4; bases outside the gene matches: 7. The CDR3 protein is CAWRQGLGTEAFF. The DNA for the CDR3 is TGTGCCTGGCGACAGGGCTTGGGCACTGAAGCTTTCTTT.

This chain links TRBV29-1 with TRBJ2-7; 11 bases map to TRBD2. Germline V gives CDR1 SQVTM, CDR2 ANQGSEA. This CDR3 has 14 amino acids. V was clipped by 1 base and J by 2 bases; unmatched bases: 1. The CDR3 region is CSVEGLAGTYEQYF. CDR3 DNA: TGCAGCGTTGAAGGACTAGCGGGGACCTACGAGCAGTACTTC.

This chain links TRBV16 with TRBJ1-2, with 7 positions matching TRBD1. Germline V gene sequence: CDR1 KGHSY, CDR2 FQNENV. With V trimmed by 4 bases and J by 5 bases, 10 bases remained unmatched. The CDR3 covers 15 residues. CDR3 sequence: CASSPGQGVLYGYTF. CDR3 coding DNA: TGTGCCAGCAGCCCCGGGCAGGGGGTATTATATGGCTACACCTTC. The whole variable domain, remainder taken from reference TRBV16 and TRBJ1-2, is GEEVAQTPKHLVRGEGQKAKLYCAPIKGHSYVFWYQQVLKNEFKFLISFQNENVFDETGMPKERFSAKCLPNSPCSLEIQATKLEDSAVYFCASSPGQGVLYGYTFGSGTRLTVV.

The rearrangement links TRBV5-1 to TRBJ1-5; D gene uncertain. V shed 0 bases and J shed 0 bases, with 4 bases lying between them. Germline CDR1 SGHRS, CDR2 YFSETQ. The length of the CDR3 is 14 residues. CDR3 protein: CASSLDYSNQPQHF. CDR3 bases: TGCGCCAGCAGCTTGGACTATAGCAATCAGCCCCAGCATTTT.

This chain connects TRBV4-2 to TRBJ2-3; a possible D gene is TRBD2 (6 bases). The V gene lost 0 bases and the J gene lost 6 bases, with 7 bases spanning the gap. The CDR3 is 13 amino acids. Germline loops: CDR1 LGHNA, CDR2 YNFKEQ. This CDR3 reads CASSQDRGDTQYF. The DNA of the CDR3 is TGTGCCAGCAGCCAAGATCGGGGGGATACGCAGTATTTT.

This CDR3 reads CASSFRGLGEKLFF. The CDR3 DNA follows: TGCGCCAGCAGTTTCAGGGGCTTAGGTGAAAAACTGTTTTTT. The chain joins TRBV10-1 to TRBJ1-4, with TRBD1 as a possible D gene (6 bases). This CDR3 contains 14 residues. The V end was cut by 5 bases, the J end by 7 bases, with 14 bases between. CDR1 is WNHNN and CDR2 is SYGVQD in the germline V gene (reference sequence).